This T cell receptor (beta chain) was retrieved from a study of blood T cell repertoires in COVID-19. On the study more broadly: Sources were T cells, B-cell-depleted T cells, or PBMCs; the material itself was cDNA or gDNA.

Per the study methods: Counts of nucleated cells, estimated from reference gene primer amplification, were obtained. Measured with immunoSEQ multiplex PCR; TCRdb has only the in-frame clones, and not every one. V and J calls and clone size are as listed in that table; D and trimming were resolved from the DNA. Among roughly 99,000 clones listed, more than 70% were seen once. The CDR3 spans 16 residues. Germline V gene sequence: CDR1 SGDLS, CDR2 YYNGEE. V shed 3 bases and J 7 bases; nucleotides not matched to a gene: 11. The clonotype was recovered from a man aged 50 to 60 with active or convalescent COVID-19. The source material was peripheral blood. This chain links TRBV9 with TRBJ2-1; 9 bases match TRBD1. In DNA, the CDR3 is TGTGCCAGCAGCGCGGGCTCCGGGACAGGGTTTAATGAGCAGTTCTTC. Residues: CASSAGSGTGFNEQFF.